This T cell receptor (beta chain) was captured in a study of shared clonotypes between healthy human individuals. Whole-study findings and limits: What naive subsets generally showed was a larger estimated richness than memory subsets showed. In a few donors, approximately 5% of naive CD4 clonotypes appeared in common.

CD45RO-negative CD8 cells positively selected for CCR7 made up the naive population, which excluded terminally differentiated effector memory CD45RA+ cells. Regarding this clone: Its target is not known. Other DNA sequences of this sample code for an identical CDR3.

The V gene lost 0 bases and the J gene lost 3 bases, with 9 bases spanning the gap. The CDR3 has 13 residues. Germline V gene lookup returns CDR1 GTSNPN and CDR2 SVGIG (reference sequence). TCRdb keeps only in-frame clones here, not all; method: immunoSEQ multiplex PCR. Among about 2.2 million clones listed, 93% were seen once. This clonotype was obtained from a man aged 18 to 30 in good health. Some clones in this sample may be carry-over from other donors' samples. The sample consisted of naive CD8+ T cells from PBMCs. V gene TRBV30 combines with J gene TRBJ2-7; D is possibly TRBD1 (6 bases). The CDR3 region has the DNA TGTGCCTGGAGTGTAGGGGGTAGCTACGAGCAGTACTTC. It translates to CAWSVGGSYEQYF.